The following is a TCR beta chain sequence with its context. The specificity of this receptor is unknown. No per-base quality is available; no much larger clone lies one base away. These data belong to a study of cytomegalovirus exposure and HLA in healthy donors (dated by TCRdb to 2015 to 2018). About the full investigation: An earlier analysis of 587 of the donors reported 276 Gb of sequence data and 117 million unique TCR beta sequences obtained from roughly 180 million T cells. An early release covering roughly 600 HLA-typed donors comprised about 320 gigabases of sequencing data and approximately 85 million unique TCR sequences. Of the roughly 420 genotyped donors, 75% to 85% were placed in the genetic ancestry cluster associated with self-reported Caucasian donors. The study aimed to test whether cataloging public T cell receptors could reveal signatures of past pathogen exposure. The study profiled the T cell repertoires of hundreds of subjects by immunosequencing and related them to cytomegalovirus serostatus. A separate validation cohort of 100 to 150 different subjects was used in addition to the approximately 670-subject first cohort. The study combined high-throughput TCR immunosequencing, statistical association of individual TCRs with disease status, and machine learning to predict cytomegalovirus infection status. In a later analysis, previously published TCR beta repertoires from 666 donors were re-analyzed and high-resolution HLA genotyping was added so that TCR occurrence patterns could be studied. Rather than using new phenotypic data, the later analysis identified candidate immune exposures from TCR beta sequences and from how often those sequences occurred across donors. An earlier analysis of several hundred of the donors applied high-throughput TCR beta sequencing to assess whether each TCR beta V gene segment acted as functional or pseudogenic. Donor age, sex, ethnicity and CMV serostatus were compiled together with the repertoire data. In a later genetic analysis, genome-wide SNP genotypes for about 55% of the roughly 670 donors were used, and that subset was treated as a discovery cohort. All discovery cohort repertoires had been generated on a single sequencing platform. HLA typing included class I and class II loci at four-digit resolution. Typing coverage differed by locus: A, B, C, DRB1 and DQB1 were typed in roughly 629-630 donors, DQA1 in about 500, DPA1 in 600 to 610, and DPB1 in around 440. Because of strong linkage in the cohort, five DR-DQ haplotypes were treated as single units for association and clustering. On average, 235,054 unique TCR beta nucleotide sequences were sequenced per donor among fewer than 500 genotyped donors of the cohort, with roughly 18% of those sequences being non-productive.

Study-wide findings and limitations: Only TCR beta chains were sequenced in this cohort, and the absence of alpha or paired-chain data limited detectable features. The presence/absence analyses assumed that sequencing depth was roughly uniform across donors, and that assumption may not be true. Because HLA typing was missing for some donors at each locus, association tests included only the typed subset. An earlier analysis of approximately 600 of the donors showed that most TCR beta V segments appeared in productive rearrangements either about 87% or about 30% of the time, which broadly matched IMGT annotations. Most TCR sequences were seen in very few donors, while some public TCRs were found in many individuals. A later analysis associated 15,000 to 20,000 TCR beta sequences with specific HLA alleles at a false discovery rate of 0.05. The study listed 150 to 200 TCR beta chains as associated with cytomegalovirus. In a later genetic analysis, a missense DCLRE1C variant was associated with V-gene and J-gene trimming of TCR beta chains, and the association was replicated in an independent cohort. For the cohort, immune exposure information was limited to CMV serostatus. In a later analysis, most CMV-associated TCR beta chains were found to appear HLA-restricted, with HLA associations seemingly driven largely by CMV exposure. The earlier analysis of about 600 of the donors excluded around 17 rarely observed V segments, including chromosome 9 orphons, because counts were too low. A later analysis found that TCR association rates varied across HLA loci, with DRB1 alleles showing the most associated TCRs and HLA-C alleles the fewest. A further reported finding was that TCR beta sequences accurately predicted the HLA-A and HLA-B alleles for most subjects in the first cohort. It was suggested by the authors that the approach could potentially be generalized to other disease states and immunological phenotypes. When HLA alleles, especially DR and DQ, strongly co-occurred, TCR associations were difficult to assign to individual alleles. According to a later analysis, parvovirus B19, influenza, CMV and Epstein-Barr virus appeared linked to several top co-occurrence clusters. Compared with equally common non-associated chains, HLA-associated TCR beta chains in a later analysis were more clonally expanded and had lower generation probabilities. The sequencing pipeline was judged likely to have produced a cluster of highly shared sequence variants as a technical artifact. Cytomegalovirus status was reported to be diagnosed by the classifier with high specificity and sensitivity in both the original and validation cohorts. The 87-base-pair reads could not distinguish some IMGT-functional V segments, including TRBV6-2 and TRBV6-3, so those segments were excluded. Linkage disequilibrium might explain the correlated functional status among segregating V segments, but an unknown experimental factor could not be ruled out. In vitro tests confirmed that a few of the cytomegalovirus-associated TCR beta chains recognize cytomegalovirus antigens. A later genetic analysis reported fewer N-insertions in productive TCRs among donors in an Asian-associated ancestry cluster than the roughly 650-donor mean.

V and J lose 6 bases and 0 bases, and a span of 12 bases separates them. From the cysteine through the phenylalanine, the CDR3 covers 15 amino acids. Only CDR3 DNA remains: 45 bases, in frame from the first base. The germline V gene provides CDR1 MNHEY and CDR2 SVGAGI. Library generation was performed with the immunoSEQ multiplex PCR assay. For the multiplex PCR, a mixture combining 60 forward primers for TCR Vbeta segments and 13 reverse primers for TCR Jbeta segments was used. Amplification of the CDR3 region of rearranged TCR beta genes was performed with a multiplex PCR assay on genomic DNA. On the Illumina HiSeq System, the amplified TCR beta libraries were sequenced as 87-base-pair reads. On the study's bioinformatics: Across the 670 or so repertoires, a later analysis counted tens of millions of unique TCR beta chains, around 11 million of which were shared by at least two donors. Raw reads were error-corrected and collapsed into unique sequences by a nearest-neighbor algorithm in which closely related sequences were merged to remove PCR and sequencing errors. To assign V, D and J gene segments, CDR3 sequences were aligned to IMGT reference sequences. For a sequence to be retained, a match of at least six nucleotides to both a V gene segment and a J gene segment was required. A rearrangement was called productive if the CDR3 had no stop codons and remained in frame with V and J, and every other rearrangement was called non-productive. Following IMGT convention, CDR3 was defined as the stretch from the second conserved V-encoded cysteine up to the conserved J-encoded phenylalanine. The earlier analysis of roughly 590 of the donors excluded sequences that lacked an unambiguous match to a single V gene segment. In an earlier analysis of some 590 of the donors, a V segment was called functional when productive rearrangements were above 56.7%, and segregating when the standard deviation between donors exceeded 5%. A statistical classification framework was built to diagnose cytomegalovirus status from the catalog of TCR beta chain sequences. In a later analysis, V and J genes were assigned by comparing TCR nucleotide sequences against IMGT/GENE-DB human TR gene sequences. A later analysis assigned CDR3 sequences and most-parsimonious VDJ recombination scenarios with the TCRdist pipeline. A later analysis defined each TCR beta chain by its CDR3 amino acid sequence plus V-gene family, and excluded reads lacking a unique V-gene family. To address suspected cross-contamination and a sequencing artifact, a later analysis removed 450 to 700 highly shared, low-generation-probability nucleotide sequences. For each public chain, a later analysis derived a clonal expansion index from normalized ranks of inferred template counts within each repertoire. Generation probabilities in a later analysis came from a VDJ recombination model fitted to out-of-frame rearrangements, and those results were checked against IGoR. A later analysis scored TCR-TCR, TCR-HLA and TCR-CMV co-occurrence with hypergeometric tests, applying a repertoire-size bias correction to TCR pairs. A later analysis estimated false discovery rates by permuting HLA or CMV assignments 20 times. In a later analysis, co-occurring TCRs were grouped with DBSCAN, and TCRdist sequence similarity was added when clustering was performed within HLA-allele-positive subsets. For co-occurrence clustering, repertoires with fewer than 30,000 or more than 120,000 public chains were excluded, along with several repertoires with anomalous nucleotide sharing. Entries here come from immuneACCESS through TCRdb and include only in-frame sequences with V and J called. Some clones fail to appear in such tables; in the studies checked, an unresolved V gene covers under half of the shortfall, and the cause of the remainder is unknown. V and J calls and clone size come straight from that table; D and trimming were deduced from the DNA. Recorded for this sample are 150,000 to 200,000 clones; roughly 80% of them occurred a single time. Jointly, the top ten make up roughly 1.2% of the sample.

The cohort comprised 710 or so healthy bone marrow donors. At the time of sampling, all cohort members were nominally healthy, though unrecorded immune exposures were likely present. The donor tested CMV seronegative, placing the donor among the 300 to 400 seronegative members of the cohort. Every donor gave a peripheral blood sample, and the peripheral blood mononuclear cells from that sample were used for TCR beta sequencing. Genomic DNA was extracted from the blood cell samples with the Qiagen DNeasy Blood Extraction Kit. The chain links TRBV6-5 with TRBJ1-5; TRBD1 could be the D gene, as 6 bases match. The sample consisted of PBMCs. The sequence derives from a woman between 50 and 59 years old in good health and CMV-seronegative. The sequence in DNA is TGTGCCAGCAGACAGGGATTTTATAGCAATCAGCCCCAGCATTTT. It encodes CASRQGFYSNQPQHF.